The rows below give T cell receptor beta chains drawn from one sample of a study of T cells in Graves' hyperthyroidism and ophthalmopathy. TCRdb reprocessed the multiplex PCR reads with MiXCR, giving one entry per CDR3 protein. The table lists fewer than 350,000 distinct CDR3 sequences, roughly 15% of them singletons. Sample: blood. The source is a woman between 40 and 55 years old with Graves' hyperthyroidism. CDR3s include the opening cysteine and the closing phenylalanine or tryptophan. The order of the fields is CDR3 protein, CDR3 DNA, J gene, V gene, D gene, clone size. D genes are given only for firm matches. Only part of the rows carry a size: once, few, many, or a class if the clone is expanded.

CDR3: CASSPGTGGQPQHF
DNA: TGTGCCAGCAGCCCCGGGACAGGGGGTCAGCCCCAGCATTTT
J: TRBJ1-5
V: TRBV18
D: TRBD1
size: many

CDR3: CASSFLGVDEAFF
DNA: TGTGCCAGCAGCTTTTTAGGCGTGGACGAAGCTTTCTTT
J: TRBJ1-1
V: TRBV7-9
D: NA
size: NA

CDR3: CASSRRGGDEQFF
DNA: TGCGCCAGCAGCAGGAGAGGGGGCGATGAGCAGTTCTTC
J: TRBJ2-1
V: TRBV5-1
D: TRBD1
size: few

CDR3: CASSLSLETQYF
DNA: TGCGCCAGCAGCTTGTCATTGGAGACCCAGTACTTC
J: TRBJ2-5
V: TRBV5-1
D: NA
size: few

CDR3: CSARRQGLLAKNIQYF
DNA: TGCAGTGCCCGACGACAGGGACTGCTAGCCAAAAACATTCAGTACTTC
J: TRBJ2-4
V: TRBV20-1
D: NA
size: few

CDR3: CASSHYQKNQPQHF
DNA: TGCGCCAGCAGCCACTATCAGAAGAATCAGCCCCAGCATTTT
J: TRBJ1-5
V: TRBV4-1
D: NA
size: few

CDR3: CASSQDLLGGGSGGYTF
DNA: TGCGCCAGCAGCCAAGATCTGCTAGGAGGGGGCTCTGGTGGCTACACCTTC
J: TRBJ1-2
V: TRBV4-1
D: TRBD1
size: NA

CDR3: CASSDEAYEQFF
DNA: TGTGCCAGCAGTGACGAAGCCTATGAGCAGTTCTTC
J: TRBJ2-1
V: TRBV2
D: NA
size: many

CDR3: CSVSDRYGYTF
DNA: TGCAGCGTCTCGGATCGCTATGGCTACACCTTC
J: TRBJ1-2
V: TRBV29-1
D: NA
size: many

CDR3: CASSIGLAGVGDTQYF
DNA: TGTGCCAGCAGCATAGGACTAGCGGGAGTTGGAGATACGCAGTATTTT
J: TRBJ2-3
V: TRBV7-9
D: TRBD2
size: many

CDR3: CASTGQGNQPQHF
DNA: TGTGCCAGCACGGGACAGGGCAATCAGCCCCAGCATTTT
J: TRBJ1-5
V: TRBV2
D: TRBD1
size: many

CDR3: CASSGLVGDQPQHF
DNA: TGTGCCAGCAGTGGGCTAGTAGGAGATCAGCCCCAGCATTTT
J: TRBJ1-5
V: TRBV2
D: NA
size: many

CDR3: CASSGRLAGTDTQYF
DNA: TGTGCCAGCAGCGGACGACTAGCGGGCACAGATACGCAGTATTTT
J: TRBJ2-3
V: TRBV7-8
D: TRBD2
size: many

CDR3: CASSSKLGLASYNEQFF
DNA: TGTGCCAGCAGCTCAAAGCTGGGACTGGCTTCCTACAATGAGCAGTTCTTC
J: TRBJ2-1
V: TRBV7-8
D: NA
size: many

CDR3: CASNLQGKGEETQYF
DNA: TGTGCCAGCAACTTACAGGGAAAGGGGGAAGAGACCCAGTACTTC
J: TRBJ2-5
V: TRBV2
D: NA
size: many

CDR3: CASREGDSPLHF
DNA: TGTGCCAGCAGGGAGGGGGATTCACCCCTCCACTTT
J: TRBJ1-6
V: TRBV6-1
D: NA
size: NA

CDR3: CASSGAGTGTSPLHF
DNA: TGTGCCAGCAGTGGAGCCGGGACAGGGACTTCACCCCTCCACTTT
J: TRBJ1-6
V: TRBV2
D: TRBD1
size: NA

CDR3: CASSLRTDSNQPQHF
DNA: TGTGCCAGCAGCCTGAGGACAGATAGCAATCAGCCCCAGCATTTT
J: TRBJ1-5
V: TRBV7-3
D: NA
size: many

CDR3: CASSEYSGDQETQYF
DNA: TGTGCCAGCAGTGAATATAGCGGAGACCAAGAGACCCAGTACTTC
J: TRBJ2-5
V: TRBV6-1
D: NA
size: many

CDR3: CASSQLDRDYGYTF
DNA: TGTGCCAGCAGCCAGCTCGACAGAGACTATGGCTACACCTTC
J: TRBJ1-2
V: TRBV3-1
D: NA
size: many

CDR3: CASSSGPSTPEAFF
DNA: TGCGCCAGCAGCTCCGGGCCCTCTACCCCTGAAGCTTTCTTT
J: TRBJ1-1
V: TRBV5-1
D: NA
size: many

CDR3: CASSTRQFATNEKLFF
DNA: TGTGCCAGTAGCACTAGACAGTTTGCAACTAATGAAAAACTGTTTTTT
J: TRBJ1-4
V: TRBV19
D: NA
size: NA

CDR3: CASSLDGETQYF
DNA: TGTGCCAGCAGTTTAGATGGAGAGACCCAGTACTTC
J: TRBJ2-5
V: TRBV12-3/TRBV12-4
D: NA
size: many

CDR3: CSVGGSRADTQYF
DNA: TGCAGCGTTGGTGGCAGTAGAGCAGATACGCAGTATTTT
J: TRBJ2-3
V: TRBV29-1
D: NA
size: many

CDR3: CASSLVYSGAANQPQHF
DNA: TGTGCCAGCAGTTTAGTTTACTCGGGGGCGGCCAATCAGCCCCAGCATTTT
J: TRBJ1-5
V: TRBV27
D: NA
size: many

CDR3: CASSFGVDGEAFF
DNA: TGTGCCAGCAGTTTCGGGGTGGATGGTGAAGCTTTCTTT
J: TRBJ1-1
V: TRBV27
D: NA
size: many

CDR3: CASSYGEIGDEKLFF
DNA: TGTGCCAGCAGTTACGGGGAGATCGGGGATGAAAAACTGTTTTTT
J: TRBJ1-4
V: TRBV6-5
D: NA
size: NA

CDR3: CASSLLRGPVYEQYF
DNA: TGTGCCAGCAGCTTACTCAGGGGGCCTGTTTACGAGCAGTACTTC
J: TRBJ2-7
V: TRBV7-8
D: TRBD1
size: many

CDR3: CSVELPAKGTADYGYTF
DNA: TGCAGCGTTGAGCTACCGGCCAAAGGGACAGCGGACTATGGCTACACCTTC
J: TRBJ1-2
V: TRBV29-1
D: TRBD1
size: many

CDR3: CASSLGQGPNTEAFF
DNA: TGTGCCAGCAGCTTAGGACAGGGCCCGAACACTGAAGCTTTCTTT
J: TRBJ1-1
V: TRBV11-1
D: TRBD1
size: many

CDR3: CASSEGQGWYEQYF
DNA: TGTGCCAGCAGTGAGGGACAGGGGTGGTATGAGCAGTACTTC
J: TRBJ2-7
V: TRBV2
D: TRBD1
size: many

CDR3: CASSEIRGRGSGANVLTF
DNA: TGTGCCAGCAGTGAAATTCGGGGGAGGGGCTCTGGGGCCAACGTCCTGACTTTC
J: TRBJ2-6
V: TRBV6-1
D: TRBD2
size: few

CDR3: CASSIRPDGNQPQHF
DNA: TGTGCCAGCAGTATAAGGCCCGACGGCAATCAGCCCCAGCATTTT
J: TRBJ1-5
V: TRBV28
D: NA
size: many

CDR3: CAWSEETANTEAFF
DNA: TGTGCCTGGAGCGAAGAGACAGCGAACACTGAAGCTTTCTTT
J: TRBJ1-1
V: TRBV30
D: NA
size: many

CDR3: CASSQEFGGLAINNEQFF
DNA: TGTGCCAGCAGCCAAGAATTTGGGGGACTAGCAATTAACAATGAGCAGTTCTTC
J: TRBJ2-1
V: TRBV14
D: TRBD2
size: few

CDR3: CASSSWTASYEQYF
DNA: TGTGCCAGCAGCTCCTGGACTGCGTCCTACGAGCAGTACTTC
J: TRBJ2-7
V: TRBV13
D: NA
size: few

CDR3: CASSLAGLNYGYTF
DNA: TGTGCCAGCAGTTTAGCGGGGCTGAACTATGGCTACACCTTC
J: TRBJ1-2
V: TRBV28
D: NA
size: many

CDR3: CASSLVGGGADTQYF
DNA: TGTGCCAGCAGCTTAGTGGGAGGGGGGGCCGATACGCAGTATTTT
J: TRBJ2-3
V: TRBV7-3
D: NA
size: many

CDR3: CASRPRGTVNSSGNTIYF
DNA: TGTGCCAGTAGGCCTCGGGGGACAGTTAACTCCTCTGGAAACACCATATATTTT
J: TRBJ1-3
V: TRBV19
D: TRBD1
size: few

CDR3: CASSHQLAGELETQYF
DNA: TGTGCCAGCAGCCACCAACTAGCGGGAGAGTTGGAGACCCAGTACTTC
J: TRBJ2-5
V: TRBV3-1
D: TRBD2
size: many

CDR3: CASRPGQGPLRYTEAFF
DNA: TGCGCCAGCAGGCCAGGACAGGGGCCTTTACGTTACACTGAAGCTTTCTTT
J: TRBJ1-1
V: TRBV5-1
D: TRBD1
size: many

CDR3: CASRGTGSSYEQYF
DNA: TGTGCCAGCAGAGGGACCGGGTCCTCCTACGAGCAGTACTTC
J: TRBJ2-7
V: TRBV7-9
D: NA
size: many

CDR3: CSAPRRGGRTEAFF
DNA: TGCAGTGCTCCCCGAAGGGGGGGCCGGACTGAAGCTTTCTTT
J: TRBJ1-1
V: TRBV20-1
D: NA
size: many

CDR3: CASRATNTGELFF
DNA: TGTGCCAGCAGAGCGACAAACACCGGGGAGCTGTTTTTT
J: TRBJ2-2
V: TRBV12-3/TRBV12-4
D: NA
size: many

CDR3: CASSQGAGNYGYTF
DNA: TGTGCCAGCTCACAAGGGGCAGGGAACTATGGCTACACCTTC
J: TRBJ1-2
V: TRBV18
D: NA
size: few

CDR3: CSALSGLTYEQYF
DNA: TGCAGTGCTCTTAGCGGTTTAACCTACGAGCAGTACTTC
J: TRBJ2-7
V: TRBV20-1
D: NA
size: many

CDR3: CASSYSSVGERYF
DNA: TGTGCCAGCAGTTACTCGAGCGTCGGCGAGCGGTACTTC
J: TRBJ2-7
V: TRBV6-2/TRBV6-3
D: NA
size: few

CDR3: CASSFLAFGGEEQFF
DNA: TGTGCCAGCAGCTTCCTTGCGTTCGGGGGAGAGGAGCAGTTCTTC
J: TRBJ2-1
V: TRBV11-1
D: NA
size: many

CDR3: CASSPLEGNTEAFF
DNA: TGTGCCAGCTCACCACTAGAGGGGAACACTGAAGCTTTCTTT
J: TRBJ1-1
V: TRBV18
D: NA
size: many

CDR3: CASSPTLAGGPFQQFF
DNA: TGTGCCAGCAGTCCCACCCTAGCGGGAGGGCCCTTCCAGCAGTTCTTC
J: TRBJ2-1
V: TRBV28
D: TRBD2
size: many

CDR3: CASSLAGATYEQYF
DNA: TGTGCCAGCAGCTTGGCGGGAGCAACCTACGAGCAGTACTTC
J: TRBJ2-7
V: TRBV7-9
D: TRBD2
size: many

CDR3: CASSLGASRVDEQFF
DNA: TGTGCCAGCAGCTTAGGAGCCTCGAGGGTGGATGAGCAGTTCTTC
J: TRBJ2-1
V: TRBV7-2
D: NA
size: many

CDR3: CASSLGGNEKLFF
DNA: TGTGCCAGCAGCTTGGGGGGCAATGAAAAACTGTTTTTT
J: TRBJ1-4
V: TRBV11-3
D: NA
size: many

CDR3: CASSLGVSVLNTEAFF
DNA: TGTGCCAGCAGCTTGGGCGTCAGCGTCCTGAACACTGAAGCTTTCTTT
J: TRBJ1-1
V: TRBV5-8
D: NA
size: many